These 8 T cell receptor beta chains share one sample of origin, sequenced in a study of shared clonotypes between healthy human individuals. Here immunoSEQ multiplex PCR was the method, and the copy in TCRdb shows in-frame clones only, minus some. The table has 600,000 to 750,000 clones, roughly 72% seen once. The sequenced material came from memory CD4+ T cells sorted from blood. Subset of the sample: CD45RA-negative fraction. These receptors all come from a woman aged 30 to 39 in good health.

The table lists this clone with a few counts. The chain couples TRBV30 to TRBJ1-1; the D gene is possibly TRBD1 (6 bases). Germline assignment: CDR1 GTSNPN and CDR2 SVGIG (reference sequence). The CDR3 is made up of 16 amino acids. Trimming removed 2 bases at V and 5 bases at J, with 21 bases between. CDR3 sequence reads: CAWSSFPGGAGTEAFF. CDR3 bases: TGTGCCTGGAGTTCCTTCCCCGGGGGCGCGGGGACTGAAGCTTTCTTT. Together with reference TRBV30 and TRBJ1-1, the CDR3 gives the full variable domain: SQTIHQWPATLVQPVGSPLSLECTVEGTSNPNLYWYRQAAGRGLQLLFYSVGIGQISSEVPQNLSASRPQDRQFILSSKKLLLSDSGFYLCAWSSFPGGAGTEAFFGQGTRLTVV.

The genes are TRBV2 and TRBJ1-2; perhaps TRBD1 as D (6 bases). The germline V gene encodes CDR1 SNHLY and CDR2 FYNNEI. The germline V and J ends were trimmed by 6 bases and 2 bases, with 13 bases remaining between them. The CDR3 sequence is 14 residues long. CDR3 protein: CASRRGETNYGYTF. The CDR3 DNA reads TGTGCCAGCAGGAGGGGGGAGACGAACTATGGCTACACCTTC.

This chain connects TRBV28 to TRBJ2-7; 11 bases fit TRBD2. CDR3 length: 16 residues. The germline V gene has CDR1 MDHEN and CDR2 SYDVKM. With V trimmed by 3 bases and J by 4 bases, 8 bases remained unmatched. CDR3 sequence (DNA): TGTGCCAGCAGTTTGGTTGGTAGCGGGAGGGCGTACGAGCAGTACTTC. It encodes CASSLVGSGRAYEQYF.

This clone has ten or more counts. This chain links TRBV4-1 with TRBJ1-5, with D possibly matching TRBD1 (5 bases). With 0 bases removed from V and 9 bases from J, the gap between germline ends came to 15 bases. Germline values: CDR1 MGHRA, CDR2 YSYEKL. The CDR3 runs 15 residues. This CDR3 is CASSQDGRDPGPQHF. CDR3 in DNA: TGCGCCAGCAGCCAAGATGGGCGGGACCCAGGGCCCCAGCATTTT.

V is TRBV4-1 and J is TRBJ1-2; no clear D gene. The CDR3 has 13 amino acids. Between the trimmed V and J ends, which lost 1 base and 2 bases, there was a span of 5 bases. Germline CDR1 is MGHRA and CDR2 is YSYEKL. The CDR3 DNA is TGCGCCAGCAGCCAAGCCATGAACTATGGCTACACCTTC. Amino acid sequence: CASSQAMNYGYTF.

V and J are TRBV10-3 and TRBJ2-7; no reliable D call. Germline V gene data show CDR1 as ENHRY and CDR2 as SYGVKD. The V end was cut by 5 bases, the J end by 3 bases, with 5 bases between. This CDR3 comprises 11 residues. DNA of the CDR3: TGTGCCATCAGTCAGAGCTACGAGCAGTACTTC. It translates to CAISQSYEQYF.

This clone was detected a few times. The genes are TRBV6-1 and TRBJ2-5; D remains unclear. There are 13 residues in the CDR3. Per the germline V gene, CDR1 is MNHNS and CDR2 is SASEGT. V lost 6 bases and J 5 bases, leaving 13 bases between the germline ends. The CDR3, as DNA: TGTGCCAGCAGCTTGAAATACGGGGAGACCCAGTACTTC. This sequence encodes CASSLKYGETQYF.

DNA for the CDR3: TGTGCCAGCAGTTGGGACGGTTATGGCTACACCTTC. Its translation is CASSWDGYGYTF. This chain links TRBV27 with TRBJ1-2, with a possible D match to TRBD1 (5 bases). The CDR3 is 12 amino acids. Trimming stripped 4 bases from V and 5 bases from J, with 8 bases between. Looked up from germline, CDR1 is MNHEY and CDR2 is SMNVEV (reference sequence).